This T cell receptor beta chain was documented in a study of blood T cell repertoires in COVID-19. Germline loops: CDR1 MNHEY, CDR2 SVGEGT. Trimming took 5 bases from V and 5 from J, leaving 7 bases between them. The CDR3 has 11 amino acids. Only in-frame clones appear in the TCRdb table, and some are missing; sequencing was by immunoSEQ multiplex PCR. The sample shows approximately 250,000 clones, approximately 86% of them seen only once. The sequencing input was peripheral blood. The chain recombines TRBV6-2 or TRBV6-3 with TRBJ2-7; D is ambiguous. The receptor was derived from a woman aged 70 to 79 with COVID-19, enrolled during active disease. The CDR3 nucleotides are TGTGCCAGCAGTCATAGCAACGAGCAGTACTTC. Translation: CASSHSNEQYF.